The rows below give T cell receptor beta chains drawn from one sample of a study of cytomegalovirus exposure and HLA in healthy donors. The protocol was immunoSEQ multiplex PCR, while the TCRdb copy is restricted to in-frame clones and leaves out a portion. The sample contains under 250,000 clones, approximately 87% of which appear only once. Sequenced input: PBMCs. The receptors shown here come from a woman younger than 30 in good health and CMV-seronegative. Each CDR3 is given with its conserved first and last residue. The order of the fields is V gene, J gene, clone size, D gene, CDR3 protein, CDR3 DNA. The D gene is left open where the match is weak. Rows give clone size only sometimes, using once, few, many, or a class for an expanded clone.

TRBV2	TRBJ2-5	-	TRBD2	CASSEARASGRPAQYF	TGTGCCAGCAGTGAAGCCCGGGCTAGCGGGAGGCCCGCCCAGTACTTC
TRBV7-8	TRBJ1-2	-	TRBD1	CASSLEEGDRFYGYTF	TGTGCCAGCAGCTTAGAAGAGGGGGACAGGTTCTATGGCTACACCTTC
TRBV5-1	TRBJ2-1	-	-	CASSLGGDNEQFF	TGCGCCAGCAGCTTAGGCGGAGACAATGAGCAGTTCTTC
TRBV4-2	TRBJ1-3	-	-	CASSQGTSGNTIYF	TGTGCCAGCAGCCAAGGGACCTCTGGAAACACCATATATTTT
TRBV5-6	TRBJ2-1	-	-	CASSSRGSGSYNEQFF	TGTGCCAGCAGTTCCCGGGGTAGCGGCTCCTACAATGAGCAGTTCTTC
TRBV19	TRBJ1-2	-	TRBD1	CASSMSGQIYGYTF	TGTGCCAGTAGTATGTCGGGACAGATCTATGGCTACACCTTC
TRBV5-1	TRBJ2-5	-	-	CASSDPNQETQYF	TGCGCCAGCAGCGACCCTAACCAAGAGACCCAGTACTTC
TRBV19	TRBJ2-7	-	TRBD1	CASSMALDRAYEQYF	TGTGCCAGTAGTATGGCCCTGGACAGGGCGTACGAGCAGTACTTC
TRBV9	TRBJ1-1	few	-	CASSTQSGNTEAFF	TGTGCCAGCAGCACCCAGTCGGGGAACACTGAAGCTTTCTTT
TRBV5-1	TRBJ1-1	-	-	CASSPGSEAFF	TGCGCCAGCAGCCCCGGCTCTGAAGCTTTCTTT
TRBV11-2	TRBJ2-7	-	-	CASDPGGLAYEQYF	TGTGCCAGCGACCCTGGCGGGCTAGCCTACGAGCAGTACTTC
TRBV2	TRBJ1-5	-	-	CASNLVGNQPQHF	TGTGCCAGCAACCTGGTCGGCAATCAGCCCCAGCATTTT
TRBV9	TRBJ1-1	-	-	CASSVTSTAHTEAFF	TGTGCCAGCAGCGTGACATCCACAGCTCACACTGAAGCTTTCTTT
TRBV15	TRBJ2-3	-	-	CATSSLTTDTQYF	TGTGCCACCAGCAGCCTGACAACAGATACGCAGTATTTT
TRBV6-5	TRBJ2-7	-	TRBD2	CASSYGGGAYEQYF	TGTGCCAGCAGTTACGGCGGGGGGGCCTACGAGCAGTACTTC
TRBV6-5	TRBJ1-2	-	-	CASSSRPDTYGYTF	TGTGCCAGCAGTTCGAGACCAGATACCTATGGCTACACCTTC
TRBV29-1	TRBJ2-7	-	TRBD2	CSATSGSYEQYF	TGCAGCGCGACTAGCGGCTCGTACGAGCAGTACTTC
TRBV28	TRBJ1-1	-	-	CASIFMGRSKTEAFF	TGTGCCAGCATCTTTATGGGACGGTCGAAGACTGAAGCTTTCTTT
TRBV5-6	TRBJ2-2	-	TRBD1	CASSTQGNPGELFF	TGTGCCAGCAGCACACAGGGGAACCCCGGGGAGCTGTTTTTT
TRBV20-1	TRBJ1-2	-	-	CSATGPLGYTF	TGCAGTGCGACAGGCCCCCTTGGCTACACCTTC
TRBV2	TRBJ1-4	-	-	CASRIGRPTNEKLFF	TGTGCCAGCAGGATCGGCAGGCCAACTAATGAAAAACTGTTTTTT
TRBV9	TRBJ2-1	-	-	CASSAGLREQFF	TGTGCCAGCAGCGCGGGCCTCCGTGAGCAGTTCTTC
TRBV5-1	TRBJ2-7	-	TRBD2	CASSPTSGRRGYEQYF	TGCGCCAGCAGCCCGACAAGCGGGAGAAGGGGCTACGAGCAGTACTTC
TRBV4-2	TRBJ2-7	-	-	CASSQDLHEQYF	TGTGCCAGCAGCCAAGATCTCCACGAGCAGTACTTC
TRBV6-5	TRBJ1-2	once	-	CASRPGQGGYTF	TGTGCCAGCAGGCCGGGACAAGGGGGCTACACCTTC
TRBV5-1	TRBJ2-3	-	-	CASSLPPTTSTDTQYF	TGCGCCAGCAGCTTGCCACCGACAACTAGCACAGATACGCAGTATTTT
TRBV5-1	TRBJ2-2	-	TRBD2	CASSPDGTTNTGELFF	TGCGCCAGCAGCCCGGATGGGACTACGAACACCGGGGAGCTGTTTTTT
TRBV5-1	TRBJ2-1	-	TRBD2	CASSNSGAYNEQFF	TGCGCCAGCAGCAATAGCGGGGCCTACAATGAGCAGTTCTTC
TRBV11-2	TRBJ1-1	-	-	CASSLDGRGLTEAFF	TGTGCCAGCAGCTTAGATGGTCGGGGGCTAACTGAAGCTTTCTTT
TRBV29-1	TRBJ2-7	few	TRBD2	CSVRSGVANYEQYF	TGCAGCGTCCGTAGCGGGGTAGCAAACTACGAGCAGTACTTC
TRBV2	TRBJ1-5	few	TRBD1	CASSLRTGARNQPQHF	TGTGCCAGCAGTCTCCGAACAGGGGCCCGCAATCAGCCCCAGCATTTT
TRBV4-1	TRBJ2-3	-	TRBD2	CASSLQTSGGADTQYF	TGCGCCAGCAGCCTACAAACTAGCGGGGGGGCGGATACGCAGTATTTT
TRBV5-1	TRBJ2-3	-	-	CASSVRGQGTSDTQYF	TGCGCCAGCAGCGTCCGTGGGCAGGGGACTTCAGATACGCAGTATTTT
TRBV9	TRBJ2-3	once	TRBD2	CASGTSGSADTQYF	TGTGCCAGCGGGACTAGCGGGAGCGCGGATACGCAGTATTTT
TRBV9	TRBJ2-1	-	-	CASSVVQFDEQFF	TGTGCCAGCAGCGTAGTCCAGTTCGATGAGCAGTTCTTC
TRBV5-1	TRBJ2-3	-	TRBD2	CASSLAGGGKTDTQYF	TGCGCCAGCAGCTTGGCCGGCGGGGGGAAGACAGATACGCAGTATTTT
TRBV27	TRBJ1-4	once	-	CASSPSATNEKLFF	TGTGCCAGCAGCCCGTCAGCAACTAATGAAAAACTGTTTTTT
TRBV7-3	TRBJ2-2	-	-	CASSTSPESGELFF	TGTGCCAGCAGCACATCCCCGGAATCCGGGGAGCTGTTTTTT
TRBV25-1	TRBJ1-4	-	-	CASSDSRTPGEKLFF	TGTGCCAGCAGTGACTCCCGGACCCCGGGAGAAAAACTGTTTTTT
TRBV25-1	TRBJ1-2	-	-	CASSGIVGTNYGYTF	TGTGCCAGCAGTGGAATTGTAGGGACCAACTATGGCTACACCTTC
TRBV28	TRBJ1-2	-	-	CASSFGRGNYGYTF	TGTGCCAGCAGTTTTGGCAGGGGAAACTATGGCTACACCTTC
TRBV7-2	TRBJ1-3	-	TRBD1	CASSRIRTGRSGNTIYF	TGTGCCAGCAGCCGGATTCGGACAGGGCGCTCTGGAAACACCATATATTTT